The entry that follows covers one T cell receptor (beta chain) sequence. The antigen remains unidentified. The junction had 6 bases not matched to a gene; V was cut back by 6 bases and J by 0 bases. Germline CDR1 is MNHEY and CDR2 is SVGAGI. The CDR3 runs 15 residues. This entry comes from a study of cytomegalovirus exposure and HLA in healthy donors. Findings of the study overall: Three chains linked to CMV were shown in vitro to be specific for CMV antigens.

Assay: immunoSEQ multiplex PCR; the TCRdb copy retains only in-frame clones and omits some. Among 150,000 to 180,000 clones, approximately 86% were seen once, and the ten largest hold about a fifth. This chain links TRBV6-5 with TRBJ2-7, with 9 bases lining up with TRBD1. Specimen: PBMCs. The clonotype comes from a man between 18 and 35 years old in good health and CMV-seropositive. The CDR3 DNA is TGTGCCAGCAGGCCCGACAGGGGGAGCTCCTACGAGCAGTACTTC. This translates into CASRPDRGSSYEQYF.